The sequence of this TCR beta chain was determined in a study of T-cell reconstitution after alpha-beta-depleted transplantation in children. This clonotype was counted only a few times. The CDR3 spans 12 residues. V was cut by 9 bases and J by 4 bases, with 7 bases left in between. Germline values: CDR1 LNHDA, CDR2 SQIVND (reference sequence). Unique molecular identifiers were incorporated during preparation of the TCRbeta library. One entry per CDR3 protein, called by TCRdb with MiXCR from the PCR reads. This sample carries over 120,000 distinct CDR3 sequences, around 9% of them seen once, and the ten largest clones take around 18%.

The gene calls are TRBV19 and TRBJ1-6; no firm D call. This TCR derives from a female patient between 2 and 15 years old who had a stem cell transplant for congenital amegakaryocytic thrombocytopenia, so the T cells may come from the graft donor. The material sequenced was PBMCs, mostly from graft donor cells, taken 180 days after TCRalphabeta/CD19-depleted stem cell transplant. Here the CDR3 reads CASSDYNSPLHF. The CDR3 nucleotides are TGTGCCAGCTCTGATTATAATTCACCCCTCCACTTT.